These 15 T cell receptor beta chains came from one sample sequenced in a study of blood T cell repertoires in COVID-19. Clones were read by immunoSEQ multiplex PCR, and TCRdb kept only the in-frame ones, dropping some. In the table there are roughly 200,000 clones, approximately 90% of which are singletons. The sample taken for sequencing was peripheral blood. Source of these receptors: a man aged 50 or older with COVID-19, enrolled during active disease.

CDR3 residues: CASSLEGGRTLYEQYF. The DNA of the CDR3 is TGCGCCAGCAGCTTGGAGGGAGGACGGACTCTCTACGAGCAGTACTTC. The chain carries TRBV5-1 and TRBJ2-7; possible D gene TRBD2, 6 bases. The V gene lost 0 bases and the J gene lost 3 bases, with 16 bases spanning the gap. Looked up from germline, CDR1 is SGHRS and CDR2 is YFSETQ. The CDR3 runs 16 residues. Drawing the rest from reference TRBV5-1 and TRBJ2-7, the complete variable domain is KAGVTQTPRYLIKTRGQQVTLSCSPISGHRSVSWYQQTPGQGLQFLFEYFSETQRNKGNFPGRFSGRQFSNSRSEMNVSTLELGDSALYLCASSLEGGRTLYEQYFGPGTRLTVT.

A few counts support this clone. The chain links TRBV28 to TRBJ1-4; 10 nucleotides match TRBD1. The CDR3 spans 17 residues. The ends lost 0 bases at V and 3 bases at J; junction bases unmatched: 4. Germline V lookup: CDR1 MDHEN, CDR2 SYDVKM. The DNA for the CDR3 is TGTGCCAGCAGTTTATGGGGACAGGGGAGGTCTAATGAAAAACTGTTTTTT. It specifies CASSLWGQGRSNEKLFF.

The chain joins TRBV2 to TRBJ2-3, with TRBD2 matching over 15 bases. The CDR3 length is 15 residues. Germline CDR1 reads SNHLY; CDR2 reads FYNNEI. V shed 5 bases, J shed 14 bases, and the junction held 11 bases outside the gene matches. The CDR3 loop is CASSRTSGGAVLPYF. Written as DNA, the CDR3 is TGTGCCAGCAGTAGGACTAGCGGGGGGGCGGTGCTTCCGTATTTT.

The chain is built from TRBV27 and TRBJ2-1; TRBD2 matches 10 bases. The CDR3 has 16 residues. Per germline, CDR1 MNHEY and CDR2 SMNVEV (reference sequence). Unmatched junction bases numbered 8, after V lost 5 bases and J lost 4 bases. The CDR3 bases are TGTGCCAGCAGTCGAAGATCTAGCGGGGGATACAATGAGCAGTTCTTC. It specifies CASSRRSSGGYNEQFF.

This chain connects TRBV19 to TRBJ2-6; 9 bases map to TRBD1. The CDR3 contains 16 residues. The ends lost 11 bases at V and 1 base at J; junction bases unmatched: 9. In germline, CDR1 is LNHDA, CDR2 SQIVND (reference sequence). The CDR3 bases are TGTGCCGTCGGGGACAGGGTCCAATCTGGGGCCAACGTCCTGACTTTC. Its protein is CAVGDRVQSGANVLTF.

This clone has only one observation. The rearrangement uses TRBV10-2 and TRBJ2-5; 11 nucleotides match TRBD2. Germline trimming cut 0 bases from V and 2 bases from J; bases unmatched to any gene: 5. The germline CDR1 and CDR2 sequences are WSHSY and SAAADI. There are 17 residues in the CDR3. The CDR3 sequence is CASSESVGTSGQETQYF. DNA for the CDR3: TGCGCCAGCAGTGAGTCTGTTGGGACTAGCGGACAAGAGACCCAGTACTTC.

The DNA for the CDR3 is TGTGCCAGCAGCACACGGGGGGGCACTGAAGCTTTCTTT. The encoded protein is CASSTRGGTEAFF. The chain combines TRBV28 with TRBJ1-1; the D gene is possibly TRBD1 (5 bases). Germline CDR1 and CDR2: MDHEN and SYDVKM. This CDR3 comprises 13 residues. The V end was cut by 6 bases, the J end by 4 bases, with 12 bases between. Based on the CDR3 plus reference TRBV28 and TRBJ1-1, the full variable domain is DVKVTQSSRYLVKRTGEKVFLECVQDMDHENMFWYRQDPGLGLRLIYFSYDVKMKEKGDIPEGYSVSREKKERFSLILESASTNQTSMYLCASSTRGGTEAFFGQGTRLTVV.

The chain links TRBV5-5 to TRBJ1-6, with 7 bases fitting TRBD1. The CDR3 runs 14 residues. The V gene end was trimmed by 6 bases and the J gene end by 8 bases; junction bases not matched to a gene: 8. Germline V gives CDR1 SGHKS, CDR2 YYEKEE (reference sequence). The CDR3 bases are TGTGCCAGCAACAGTAGGGGGCAGGATTCACCCCTCCACTTT. Residues: CASNSRGQDSPLHF.

The J gene is TRBJ2-3, the V gene TRBV3-1 (or the pseudogene TRBV3-2); TRBD2 agrees at 11 bases. The germline V gene encodes CDR1 LGHDT and CDR2 YNNKEL (reference sequence). Trimming at V came to 2 bases and at J to 0 bases, leaving 1 base not matched to a gene. CDR3 length: 16 amino acids. This chain's CDR3 is CASSQTSGSSTDTQYF. In DNA, the CDR3 is TGTGCCAGCAGCCAAACTAGCGGGAGTAGCACAGATACGCAGTATTTT.

Turning to this clone: Other DNA sequences in the same sample also yield this CDR3. The J gene is TRBJ2-5, the V gene TRBV11-2; TRBD2 matches 11 bases. The V gene's germline CDR1 is SGHAT and CDR2 FQNNGV. The V segment lost 5 bases and the J segment 5 bases; nucleotides outside the gene matches: 7. This CDR3 is built from 15 residues. CDR3 region: CASSQTSGAGETQYF. CDR3 bases: TGTGCCAGCAGCCAGACTAGCGGGGCGGGGGAGACCCAGTACTTC.

The chain links TRBV7-9 to TRBJ2-1; possibly TRBD1 for D (6 bases). Trimming left V 4 bases short and J 15 bases short, with 13 bases between. The germline CDR1 and CDR2 sequences are SEHNR and FQNEAQ (reference sequence). The length of the CDR3 is 11 residues. CDR3 sequence (DNA): TGTGCCAGCAGCTCTGGACAGAAACGGTTCTTC. The encoded protein is CASSSGQKRFF. The full variable domain, completed using reference TRBV7-9 and TRBJ2-1, is DTGVSQNPRHKITKRGQNVTFRCDPISEHNRLYWYRQTLGQGPEFLTYFQNEAQLEKSRLLSDRFSAERPKGSFSTLEIQRTEQGDSAMYLCASSSGQKRFFGPGTRLTVL.

The chain uses TRBV19 and TRBJ2-2; 8 nucleotides align to TRBD1. In germline, CDR1 is LNHDA, CDR2 SQIVND (reference sequence). This CDR3 is built from 16 residues. The ends lost 5 bases at V and 3 bases at J; junction bases unmatched: 8. The CDR3 loop reads CASSVTGARDTGELFF. The CDR3 bases are TGTGCCAGTAGTGTGACAGGGGCCAGGGACACCGGGGAGCTGTTTTTT.

This clone was detected only once. The chain recombines TRBV7-8 with TRBJ2-3; D is perhaps TRBD1 (5 bases). Germline assignment: CDR1 SGHVS and CDR2 FQNEAQ. The ends were cut back, 8 bases at V and 2 bases at J, with 14 bases in the middle. The CDR3 extends over 14 amino acids. CDR3 sequence: CASFSRGNTDTQYF. DNA for the CDR3: TGTGCCAGCTTTTCAAGGGGAAACACAGATACGCAGTATTTT.

V usage is TRBV3-1 (or the pseudogene TRBV3-2) and J usage is TRBJ1-6; a weak D match, TRBD1 (6 bases). The germline V gene encodes CDR1 LGHDT and CDR2 YNNKEL (reference sequence). V was cut by 1 base and J by 13 bases, with 14 bases left in between. The CDR3 is made up of 14 amino acids. The chain's CDR3 is CASSQGTGKVPLHF. CDR3 DNA sequence: TGTGCCAGCAGCCAAGGTACAGGGAAAGTCCCCCTCCACTTT.

In DNA, the CDR3 is TGCGCCAGCAGTGCGGCAGGGACAGGGCCAACCTACGAGCAGTACTTC. Translating it yields CASSAAGTGPTYEQYF. The rearrangement joins TRBV10-1 to TRBJ2-7; TRBD1 matches 9 bases. J lost 2 bases, V lost 4 bases, and 9 bases had no gene match. CDR1 and CDR2 from the germline V gene are WNHNN and SYGVQD (reference sequence). The CDR3 length is 16 residues.